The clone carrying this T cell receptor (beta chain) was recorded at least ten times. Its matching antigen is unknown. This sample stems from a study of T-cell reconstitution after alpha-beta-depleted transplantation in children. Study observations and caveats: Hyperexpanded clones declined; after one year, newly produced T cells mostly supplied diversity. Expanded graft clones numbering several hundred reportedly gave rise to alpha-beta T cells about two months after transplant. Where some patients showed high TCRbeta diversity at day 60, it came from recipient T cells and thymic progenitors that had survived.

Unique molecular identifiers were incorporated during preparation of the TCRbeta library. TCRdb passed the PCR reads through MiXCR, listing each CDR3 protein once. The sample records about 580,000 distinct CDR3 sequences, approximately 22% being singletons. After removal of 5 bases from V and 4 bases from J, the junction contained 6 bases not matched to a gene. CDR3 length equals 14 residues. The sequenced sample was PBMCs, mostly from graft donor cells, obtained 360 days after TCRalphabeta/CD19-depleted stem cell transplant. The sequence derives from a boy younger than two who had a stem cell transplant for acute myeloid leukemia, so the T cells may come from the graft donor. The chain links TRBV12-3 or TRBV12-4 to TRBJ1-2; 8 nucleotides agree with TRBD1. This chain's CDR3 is CASSTGGRGYGYTF. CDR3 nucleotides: TGTGCCAGCAGTACAGGGGGTCGGGGCTATGGCTACACCTTC.